The following is a T cell receptor beta chain sequence with its context. No antigen is known for it. The sample holds no much larger clone one base away, and base qualities are not on file. Using the deep immunoSEQ assay, multiplex PCR amplified TCR CDR3 regions from genomic DNA. Extracted genomic DNA from each cell subset was spread evenly across all wells of several immunoSEQ 96-well plates, with each plate serving as a replicate. Each replicate PCR for sorted subsets received roughly 200 ng genomic DNA, equal to about 30,000 T cell genomes. The purified libraries were quantified using a Qubit 3.0 fluorometer, sized with a Bioanalyzer 2100, and then quantified again using the KAPA Library Quantification kit. Every immunoSEQ 96-well plate was sequenced on a dedicated single-read 150-cycle Illumina NextSeq 550 flow cell. The authors processed their data as follows. Because only junctional sequences without quality scores were contained in the immunoSEQ output, filtering matching that applied to full-length reads could not be performed. To assign V/J genes and CDR3, sequences were annotated using PyIR, a Python wrapper for IgBLAST v1.9, with IMGT germline references. Any read was removed if the V/J assignment was weak (E-value above 1e-6), the CDR3 was missing, or the read contained stop codons, out-of-frame junctions, or ambiguous translated residues. A V3J clonotype was defined by an identical inferred V gene, J gene, and CDR3 amino acid sequence. The percentage overlap between two repertoires was calculated by dividing the number of shared unique clonotypes by the size of the smaller repertoire. Richness of each repertoire was evaluated using RTK rarefaction, the Chao1 estimator, and Recon v2.1 estimates of unobserved clonotypes. Generation probabilities were computed with OLGA for all TCRbeta clonotypes obtained by the gDNA method from a few donors. Drawn from immuneACCESS, this table holds only the in-frame rearrangements with V and J called that TCRdb kept. Clones are partly lost; checked studies trace under half to an unresolved V gene and leave the rest unexplained. Clone size and the V and J calls come from that table; the DNA yielded D and trimming. In this sample the table shows roughly 2.2 million clones, more than 80% of which occur a single time. The ten largest account for about 0.39% of the sample.

The junction carries 5 bases between V and J, which are trimmed by 4 bases and 2 bases respectively. The germline V gene (reference sequence) yields LNHDA for CDR1 and SQIVND for CDR2. Spanning cysteine to phenylalanine, the CDR3 consists of 12 amino acids. Solely the CDR3 DNA is kept, with 36 bases framed from the first base. Donors were healthy HIV-negative adults with no recently reported acute infections or vaccinations. Every donor was a Caucasian adult residing in Nashville, Tennessee, USA. CD4+ T cells were enriched by magnetic negative selection; naive cells were then positively selected on CD45RA, and the negative fraction formed the memory subset. After blood collection by leukapheresis, PBMCs were isolated using Ficoll-Histopaque density gradient centrifugation and then cryopreserved in the vapor phase of liquid nitrogen. Purity and quantity of every magnetically sorted T cell population were checked by analytical flow cytometry. From each sorted fraction, genomic DNA was isolated and quantified by UV absorbance on a Nanodrop 2000c.

This specimen belongs to a study of shared clonotypes between healthy human individuals (TCRdb year 2020). As for the study more broadly: Two women and a few men aged 18 to 49 years were included in the cohort. Between about 0.85 and 9.5 billion PBMCs per donor were obtained by leukapheresis. For each donor, CD4 naive and CD4 memory were each given three plates, CD8 naive was given two plates, and CD8 memory was given one plate. The study deeply sequenced blood TCR repertoires of five healthy adults to estimate repertoire size and the extent of clonotype sharing between individuals. Different laboratories and diverse techniques were used to prepare libraries and sequence TCR repertoires, to increase sequencing depth and limit assay-specific biases. Study-wide conclusions, independent of this receptor: When a handful of donors were compared, the shared fraction of clonotypes was about 5% for naive CD4, 3.5% to 4% for naive CD8, 2.3% for memory CD4, and less than 0.5% for memory CD8. Incomplete sequencing was indicated by rarefaction of sorted-subset datasets, despite the large sequencing depth. Estimated clonotype richness was generally larger for naive than for memory subsets. Because the study included only a small number of donors, the genetic and exposure-history diversity represented was limited. Sampling was restricted to blood, and TCR repertoires in tissues likely differ from the TCR repertoires found in blood. Based on pairwise subsampling, the degree of clonotype sharing among donors was expected to be affected by sequencing depth. Compared with non-shared clonotypes, clonotypes shared by all four sorted-subset donors had higher generation probabilities.

The TCR sequence derives from a man younger than 30 in good health. Some clones in this sample may be carry-over from other donors' samples. The sample consisted of naive CD4+ T cells from PBMCs. The cell subset or site label here, explained by the study, means: CD45RA+ positively selected. The V and J segments used are TRBV19 and TRBJ2-5; the D gene cannot be named for sure. The sequenced DNA is TGTGCCAGTAGTAGGGGTCAAGAGACCCAGTACTTC. Translated, this is CASSRGQETQYF.